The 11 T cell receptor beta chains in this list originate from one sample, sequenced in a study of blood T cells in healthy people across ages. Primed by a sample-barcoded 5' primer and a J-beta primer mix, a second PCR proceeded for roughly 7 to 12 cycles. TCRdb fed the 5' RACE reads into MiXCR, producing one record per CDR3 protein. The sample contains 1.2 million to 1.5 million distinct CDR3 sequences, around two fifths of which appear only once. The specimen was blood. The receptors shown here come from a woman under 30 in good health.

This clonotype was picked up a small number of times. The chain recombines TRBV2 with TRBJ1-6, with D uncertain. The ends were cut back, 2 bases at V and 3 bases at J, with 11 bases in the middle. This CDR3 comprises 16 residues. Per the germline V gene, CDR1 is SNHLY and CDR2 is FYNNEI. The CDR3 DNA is TGTGCCAGCAGTGAAAGTCACGGGGACTATAATTCACCCCTCCACTTT. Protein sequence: CASSESHGDYNSPLHF.

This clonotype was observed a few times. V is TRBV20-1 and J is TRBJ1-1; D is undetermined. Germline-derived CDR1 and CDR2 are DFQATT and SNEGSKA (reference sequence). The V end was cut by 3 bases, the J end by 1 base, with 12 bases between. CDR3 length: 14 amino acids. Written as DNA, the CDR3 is TGCAGTGCTAGGGTGGGGAAGAAGAACACTGAAGCTTTCTTT. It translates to CSARVGKKNTEAFF.

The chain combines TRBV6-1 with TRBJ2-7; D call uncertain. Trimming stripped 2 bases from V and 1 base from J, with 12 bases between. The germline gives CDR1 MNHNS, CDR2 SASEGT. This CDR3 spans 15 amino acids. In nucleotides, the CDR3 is TGTGCCAGCAGTGAATCTTTCCTAGGATCCTACGAGCAGTACTTC. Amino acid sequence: CASSESFLGSYEQYF.

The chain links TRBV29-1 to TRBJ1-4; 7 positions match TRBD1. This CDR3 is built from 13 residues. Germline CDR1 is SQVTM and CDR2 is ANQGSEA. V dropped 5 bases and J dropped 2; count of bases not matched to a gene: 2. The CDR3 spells CSVRGHTNEKLFF. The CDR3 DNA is TGCAGCGTTAGGGGGCACACTAATGAAAAACTGTTTTTT.

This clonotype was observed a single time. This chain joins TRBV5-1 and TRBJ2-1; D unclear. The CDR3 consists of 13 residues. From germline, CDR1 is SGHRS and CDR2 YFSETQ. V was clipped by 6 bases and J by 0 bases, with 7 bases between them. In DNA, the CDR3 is TGCGCCAGCATGGAAAGCTCCTACAATGAGCAGTTCTTC. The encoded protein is CASMESSYNEQFF.

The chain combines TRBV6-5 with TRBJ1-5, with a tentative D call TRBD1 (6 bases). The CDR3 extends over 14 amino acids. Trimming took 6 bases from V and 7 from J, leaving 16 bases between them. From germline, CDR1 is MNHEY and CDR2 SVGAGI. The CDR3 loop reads CASSRRGAGQPQHF. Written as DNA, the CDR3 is TGTGCCAGCAGCCGGAGGGGGGCAGGCCAGCCCCAGCATTTT.

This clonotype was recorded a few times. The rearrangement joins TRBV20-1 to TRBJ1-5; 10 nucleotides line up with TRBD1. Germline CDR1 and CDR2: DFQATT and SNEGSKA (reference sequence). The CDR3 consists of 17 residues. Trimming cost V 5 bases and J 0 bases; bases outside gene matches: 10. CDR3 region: CSAVPGQGDYSNQPQHF. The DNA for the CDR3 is TGCAGTGCTGTCCCCGGACAGGGGGACTATAGCAATCAGCCCCAGCATTTT.

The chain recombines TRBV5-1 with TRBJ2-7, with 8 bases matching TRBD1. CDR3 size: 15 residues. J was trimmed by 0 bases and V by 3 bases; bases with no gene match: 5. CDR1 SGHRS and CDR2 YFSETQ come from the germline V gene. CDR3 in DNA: TGCGCCAGCAGCTACCGACAGGGGTCCTCCTACGAGCAGTACTTC. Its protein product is CASSYRQGSSYEQYF.

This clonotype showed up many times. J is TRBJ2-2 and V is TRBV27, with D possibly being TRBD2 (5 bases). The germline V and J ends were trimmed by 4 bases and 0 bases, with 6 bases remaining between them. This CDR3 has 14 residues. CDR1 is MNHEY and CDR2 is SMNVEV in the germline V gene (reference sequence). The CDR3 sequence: CASSSGTNTGELFF. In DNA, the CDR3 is TGTGCCAGCAGTTCCGGGACGAACACCGGGGAGCTGTTTTTT.

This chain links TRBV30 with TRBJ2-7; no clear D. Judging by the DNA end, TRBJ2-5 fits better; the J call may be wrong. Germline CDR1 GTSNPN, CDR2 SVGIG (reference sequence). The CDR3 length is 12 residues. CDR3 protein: CAWSPLPETQYF. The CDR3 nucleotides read TGTGCCTGGAGTCCCCTCCCGGAGACCCAGTACTTC.

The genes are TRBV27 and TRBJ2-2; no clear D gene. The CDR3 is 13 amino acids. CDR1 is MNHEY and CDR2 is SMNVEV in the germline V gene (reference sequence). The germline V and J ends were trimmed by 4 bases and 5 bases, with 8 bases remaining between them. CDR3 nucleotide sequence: TGTGCCAGCAGTTCGATTAGGACCGGGGAGCTGTTTTTT. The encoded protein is CASSSIRTGELFF.